This TCR beta chain was identified in a study of CXCR3-negative and CXCR3-positive naive CD8 T cells. Study-wide context: Sequencing gave about 140 million TRB reads overall, about 1.5 +/- 0.3 million per library.

Findings and limits, study-wide: Partially decreased CXCR3 expression was recorded after cryopreservation, and fresh PBMCs were used in most assays. No difference in surface CD5 was seen between naive subsets, and TCR strength was inferred from TRB CDR3 properties. Naive cells positive for CXCR3 carried more hydrophobic TRB CDR3s than CXCR3-negative ones.

UMI-labeled 5' RACE TRB cDNA libraries were prepared from the cells. TCRdb re-called the 5' RACE reads and gives one entry per CDR3 protein, without DNA. The sample's table shows about 98,000 distinct CDR3 sequences. From germline, CDR1 is LNHDA and CDR2 SQIVND (reference sequence). The CDR3 loop spans 14 amino acids. On this clonotype itself: What it binds is unknown.

The genes are TRBV19 and TRBJ2-7; TCRdb calls TRBD2, which cannot be checked without DNA. The sequencing input was naive CXCR3+ CD8+ T cells from blood. The subset here: CD45RO-CCR7+CD27+CD95- naive CD8+ T cells expressing CXCR3 (TNR3+). This receptor was identified in a human donor in good health. Some clones in this sample may be carry-over from other donors' samples. This CDR3 is CASSVGTSSYEQYF.